These 9 T cell receptor beta chains came from one sample sequenced in a study of blood T cell repertoires in COVID-19. Generated by immunoSEQ multiplex PCR, the TCRdb table keeps only in-frame clones and is missing some. The top ten hold more than 2% of the sample, which has hundreds of thousands of clones, roughly 83% seen once. The material sequenced was PBMCs or T cells enriched from blood (not recorded which). These receptors originate from a woman aged 45-59 years who had recovered from COVID-19.

The rearrangement uses TRBV14 and TRBJ1-5; the match to TRBD1 covers 7 bases. The CDR3 covers 14 residues. Unmatched junction bases numbered 8, after V lost 5 bases and J lost 7 bases. Germline loops: CDR1 SGHDN, CDR2 FVKESK. This CDR3 reads CASSGRQGGQPQHF. Written as DNA, the CDR3 is TGTGCCAGCAGCGGTCGACAGGGCGGACAGCCCCAGCATTTT.

V usage is TRBV28 and J usage is TRBJ2-1; the D gene is possibly TRBD1 (7 bases). Germline lookup yields CDR1 MDHEN and CDR2 SYDVKM. With 4 bases removed from V and 0 bases from J, the gap between germline ends came to 16 bases. The CDR3 covers 17 residues. The CDR3 reads CASSSDRAGSSYNEQFF. CDR3 bases: TGTGCCAGCAGTTCCGACAGGGCGGGGAGCTCCTACAATGAGCAGTTCTTC.

This clone was seen a few times. The rearrangement uses TRBV12-3 or TRBV12-4 and TRBJ2-7; TRBD1 is a possible D gene (5 bases). The CDR3 loop spans 13 amino acids. Trimming cost V 1 base and J 4 bases, with 8 bases left between them. The CDR3 DNA reads TGTGCCAGCAGTTTAGACAGGTTTTACGAGCAGTACTTC. It codes for CASSLDRFYEQYF.

The chain is built from TRBV4-3 and TRBJ2-3, with 9 bases aligning to TRBD1. V lost 1 base to trimming and J lost 6 bases; unmatched junction nucleotides: 11. The CDR3 length is 17 residues. The germline gives CDR1 LGHNA, CDR2 YSLEER. The DNA of the CDR3 is TGCGCCAGCAGCCAAGTTAACACCGGGACAGGGATTGATACGCAGTATTTT. Amino acids: CASSQVNTGTGIDTQYF.

V and J are TRBV7-9 and TRBJ1-3, with D uncertain. The germline gives CDR1 SEHNR, CDR2 FQNEAQ (reference sequence). Trimming took off 5 bases at V and 6 bases at J, with 11 bases between the two ends. The CDR3 is made up of 13 amino acids. CDR3 protein: CASSTTSVNTIYF. CDR3 sequence (DNA): TGTGCCAGCAGCACGACTTCGGTAAACACCATATATTTT.

The rearrangement links TRBV11-3 to TRBJ1-1; D remains ambiguous. The length of the CDR3 is 14 residues. Per germline, CDR1 SGHNT and CDR2 YENEEA. Trimming cost V 5 bases and J 4 bases, with 14 bases left between them. In nucleotides, the CDR3 is TGTGCCAGCAGCACCTGGGAGGGAGTCACTGAAGCTTTCTTT. This codes for CASSTWEGVTEAFF.

This chain links TRBV6-5 with TRBJ1-2; D call uncertain. The CDR3 consists of 15 residues. The V gene's germline CDR1 is MNHEY and CDR2 SVGAGI. The V end was cut by 5 bases, the J end by 1 base, with 14 bases between. CDR3 sequence: CASSSGGAINYGYTF. For the CDR3, the DNA is TGTGCCAGCAGTAGCGGTGGAGCGATTAACTATGGCTACACCTTC.

The CDR3 nucleotides are TGTGCCAGCACCCAGGGGGGTAGCGGAACCTACGAGCAGTACTTC. Translated, it gives CASTQGGSGTYEQYF. J is TRBJ2-7 and V is TRBV6-5; maybe TRBD1 (7 bases). Germline V lookup: CDR1 MNHEY, CDR2 SVGAGI. V lost 7 bases and J 2 bases, leaving 18 bases between the germline ends. This CDR3 spans 15 amino acids.

The J gene is TRBJ1-2, the V gene TRBV5-6, with D perhaps TRBD1 (5 bases). The CDR3 consists of 14 residues. The V gene lost 6 bases and the J gene lost 4 bases, with 16 bases spanning the gap. Germline CDR1 reads SGHDT; CDR2 reads YYEEEE. The CDR3, as DNA: TGTGCCAGCACCCCCTCGGGTCAGGGCTATGGCTACACCTTC. Translation gives CASTPSGQGYGYTF.